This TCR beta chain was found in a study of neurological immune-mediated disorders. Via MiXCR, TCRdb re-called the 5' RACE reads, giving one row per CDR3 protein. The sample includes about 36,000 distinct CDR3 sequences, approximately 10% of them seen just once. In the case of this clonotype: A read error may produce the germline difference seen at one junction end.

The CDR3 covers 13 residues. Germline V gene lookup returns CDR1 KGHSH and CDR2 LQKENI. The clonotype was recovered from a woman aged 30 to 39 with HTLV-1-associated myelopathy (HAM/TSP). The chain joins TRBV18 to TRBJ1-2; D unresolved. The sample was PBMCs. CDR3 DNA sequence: TGTGCCAGCTCACCAGCGGTTCACTATGGATACACCTTC. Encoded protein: CASSPAVHYGYTF.